The subject of this entry is one T cell receptor beta chain. Germline V CDR1 and CDR2: LNHDA, SQIVND (reference sequence). V was clipped by 8 bases and J by 4 bases; unmatched bases: 5. There are 13 residues in the CDR3. This entry belongs to a study of cytomegalovirus exposure and HLA in healthy donors. The PCR contained 60 Vbeta and 13 Jbeta primers. TCRdb keeps only in-frame clones here, not all; method: immunoSEQ multiplex PCR. The table includes some 160,000 clones, 60% to 80% detected once. The sequenced sample consisted of PBMCs. The sequence derives from a man aged 55 to 69 in good health and CMV-seronegative. This sequence joins TRBV19 and TRBJ2-1, with 7 bases fitting TRBD1. In DNA, the CDR3 is TGTGCCAGTTGGGACAGCGGTTACAATGAGCAGTTCTTC. Translating it yields CASWDSGYNEQFF.